This T cell receptor beta chain was obtained from a study of OX40 agonist ivuxolimab in advanced cancers. The CDR3 length is 14 residues. Looked up from germline, CDR1 is SGHDT and CDR2 is YYEEEE. V was shortened by 4 bases and J by 4 bases, with 14 bases between the two germline ends. Sequenced by immunoSEQ multiplex PCR; TCRdb stores in-frame clones only, minus some. The top ten clones hold more than 0.3% of a sample with 75,000 to 100,000 clones, roughly 84% of them seen once. The chain links TRBV5-6 to TRBJ1-1, with TRBD1 as a possible D gene (6 bases). The sample in question was CD4+ or CD8+ T cells sorted from blood, obtained in a trial of the OX40 agonist ivuxolimab. This sequence was found in an adult with an advanced solid tumor such as melanoma, head and neck, liver or kidney cancer. Written as DNA, the CDR3 is TGTGCCAGCAGCCACGACAGGTGGGGCACTGAAGCTTTCTTT. Protein sequence: CASSHDRWGTEAFF.